This T cell receptor beta chain was profiled in a study of blood T cell repertoires in COVID-19. In the study overall: The United States, Italy and Spain were the sources of the acute and convalescent COVID-19 samples. Sources were T cells, B-cell-depleted T cells, or PBMCs; the material itself was cDNA or gDNA.

Methods used by the authors: Estimation of nucleated cell counts was performed using reference gene primer amplification. Libraries were prepared by immunoSEQ multiplex PCR; TCRdb keeps only in-frame clonotypes and omits some of them. D and trimming come from the DNA, and the V and J calls and clone size come from that table. This table holds about 140,000 clones, approximately 86% found once. This clone was seen just once. CDR1 is SGDLS, CDR2 YYNGEE, per germline. This CDR3 has 16 residues. V was pared by 4 bases and J by 6 bases, with 11 bases of the junction left unmatched. The chain carries TRBV9 and TRBJ2-7; 12 nucleotides line up with TRBD1. Sequencing used peripheral blood. The TCR originated in a woman aged 55-70 years with acute or convalescent COVID-19. This chain's CDR3 is CASSPHVGQGAGEQYF. The DNA for the CDR3 is TGTGCCAGCAGCCCCCATGTGGGACAGGGGGCTGGCGAGCAGTACTTC.